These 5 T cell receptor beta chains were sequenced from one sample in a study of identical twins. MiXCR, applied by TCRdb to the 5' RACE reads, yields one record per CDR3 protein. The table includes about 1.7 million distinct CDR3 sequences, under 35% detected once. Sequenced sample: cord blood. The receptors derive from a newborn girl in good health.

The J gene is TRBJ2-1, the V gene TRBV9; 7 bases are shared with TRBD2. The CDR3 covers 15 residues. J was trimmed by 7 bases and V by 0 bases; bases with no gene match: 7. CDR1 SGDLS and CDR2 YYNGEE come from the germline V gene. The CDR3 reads CASSVGGLVYNEQFF. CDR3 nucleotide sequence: TGTGCCAGCAGCGTAGGCGGACTAGTTTATAATGAGCAGTTCTTC.

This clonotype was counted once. CDR3 loop: CASSDRDRGAGQPQHF. In DNA, the CDR3 is TGTGCCAGCAGTGACCGGGACAGGGGGGCTGGTCAGCCCCAGCATTTT. The J gene is TRBJ1-5, the V gene TRBV6-1; 11 positions agree with TRBD1. Germline lookup yields CDR1 MNHNS and CDR2 SASEGT. There are 16 residues in the CDR3. V was pared by 3 bases and J by 6 bases, with 7 bases of the junction left unmatched.

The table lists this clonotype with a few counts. CDR3 DNA sequence: TGCAGTGCTAGAGGTTTCGGGTCGCAGTTCGCGAACACCGGGGAGCTGTTTTTT. This sequence encodes CSARGFGSQFANTGELFF. The rearrangement links TRBV20-1 to TRBJ2-2, with D uncertain. This CDR3 is 18 amino acids long. V was pared by 1 base and J by 0 bases, with 18 bases between. CDR1 DFQATT and CDR2 SNEGSKA come from the germline V gene (reference sequence).

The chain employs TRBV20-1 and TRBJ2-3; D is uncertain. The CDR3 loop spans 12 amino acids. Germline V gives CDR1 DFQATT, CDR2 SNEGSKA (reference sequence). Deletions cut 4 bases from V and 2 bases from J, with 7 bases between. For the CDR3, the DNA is TGCAGTGCTATCCAGGACACAGATACGCAGTATTTT. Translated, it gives CSAIQDTDTQYF.

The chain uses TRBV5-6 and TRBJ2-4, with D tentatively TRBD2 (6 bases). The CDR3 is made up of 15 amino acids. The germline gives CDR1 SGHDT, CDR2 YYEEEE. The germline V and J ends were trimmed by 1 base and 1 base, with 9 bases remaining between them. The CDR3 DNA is TGTGCCAGCAGCTTGCTAGCGAGTGCCAAAAACATTCAGTACTTC. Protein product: CASSLLASAKNIQYF.